This T cell receptor (beta chain) appears in the sequencing data of a study of cytomegalovirus exposure and HLA in healthy donors. Study-wide context: In terms of ancestry, the Caucasian-associated cluster contained about four fifths of the approximately 420 genotyped donors. Study-wide results and caveats: Per a later analysis, 15,000 to 20,000 TCR beta sequences showed association with HLA alleles at 0.05 false discovery rate. Most TCR beta V segments were productive about 90% or about 30% of the time in an earlier analysis.

The PCR was carried out with 60 Vbeta primers and 13 Jbeta primers. Here immunoSEQ multiplex PCR was the method, and the copy in TCRdb shows in-frame clones only, minus some. The sample shows some 120,000 clones, 74% of them seen only once. Germline assignment: CDR1 MNHNS and CDR2 SASEGT. CDR3 size: 13 residues. V lost 7 bases and J 2 bases, leaving 9 bases between the germline ends. On this clone itself: Its antigen is not known.

Sequences were obtained from PBMCs. The chain combines TRBV6-1 with TRBJ1-5; D is undetermined. This sequence was found in a human donor in good health. The CDR3 protein is CASNQEGNQPQHF. CDR3 nucleotide sequence: TGTGCCAGCAACCAAGAGGGCAATCAGCCCCAGCATTTT.